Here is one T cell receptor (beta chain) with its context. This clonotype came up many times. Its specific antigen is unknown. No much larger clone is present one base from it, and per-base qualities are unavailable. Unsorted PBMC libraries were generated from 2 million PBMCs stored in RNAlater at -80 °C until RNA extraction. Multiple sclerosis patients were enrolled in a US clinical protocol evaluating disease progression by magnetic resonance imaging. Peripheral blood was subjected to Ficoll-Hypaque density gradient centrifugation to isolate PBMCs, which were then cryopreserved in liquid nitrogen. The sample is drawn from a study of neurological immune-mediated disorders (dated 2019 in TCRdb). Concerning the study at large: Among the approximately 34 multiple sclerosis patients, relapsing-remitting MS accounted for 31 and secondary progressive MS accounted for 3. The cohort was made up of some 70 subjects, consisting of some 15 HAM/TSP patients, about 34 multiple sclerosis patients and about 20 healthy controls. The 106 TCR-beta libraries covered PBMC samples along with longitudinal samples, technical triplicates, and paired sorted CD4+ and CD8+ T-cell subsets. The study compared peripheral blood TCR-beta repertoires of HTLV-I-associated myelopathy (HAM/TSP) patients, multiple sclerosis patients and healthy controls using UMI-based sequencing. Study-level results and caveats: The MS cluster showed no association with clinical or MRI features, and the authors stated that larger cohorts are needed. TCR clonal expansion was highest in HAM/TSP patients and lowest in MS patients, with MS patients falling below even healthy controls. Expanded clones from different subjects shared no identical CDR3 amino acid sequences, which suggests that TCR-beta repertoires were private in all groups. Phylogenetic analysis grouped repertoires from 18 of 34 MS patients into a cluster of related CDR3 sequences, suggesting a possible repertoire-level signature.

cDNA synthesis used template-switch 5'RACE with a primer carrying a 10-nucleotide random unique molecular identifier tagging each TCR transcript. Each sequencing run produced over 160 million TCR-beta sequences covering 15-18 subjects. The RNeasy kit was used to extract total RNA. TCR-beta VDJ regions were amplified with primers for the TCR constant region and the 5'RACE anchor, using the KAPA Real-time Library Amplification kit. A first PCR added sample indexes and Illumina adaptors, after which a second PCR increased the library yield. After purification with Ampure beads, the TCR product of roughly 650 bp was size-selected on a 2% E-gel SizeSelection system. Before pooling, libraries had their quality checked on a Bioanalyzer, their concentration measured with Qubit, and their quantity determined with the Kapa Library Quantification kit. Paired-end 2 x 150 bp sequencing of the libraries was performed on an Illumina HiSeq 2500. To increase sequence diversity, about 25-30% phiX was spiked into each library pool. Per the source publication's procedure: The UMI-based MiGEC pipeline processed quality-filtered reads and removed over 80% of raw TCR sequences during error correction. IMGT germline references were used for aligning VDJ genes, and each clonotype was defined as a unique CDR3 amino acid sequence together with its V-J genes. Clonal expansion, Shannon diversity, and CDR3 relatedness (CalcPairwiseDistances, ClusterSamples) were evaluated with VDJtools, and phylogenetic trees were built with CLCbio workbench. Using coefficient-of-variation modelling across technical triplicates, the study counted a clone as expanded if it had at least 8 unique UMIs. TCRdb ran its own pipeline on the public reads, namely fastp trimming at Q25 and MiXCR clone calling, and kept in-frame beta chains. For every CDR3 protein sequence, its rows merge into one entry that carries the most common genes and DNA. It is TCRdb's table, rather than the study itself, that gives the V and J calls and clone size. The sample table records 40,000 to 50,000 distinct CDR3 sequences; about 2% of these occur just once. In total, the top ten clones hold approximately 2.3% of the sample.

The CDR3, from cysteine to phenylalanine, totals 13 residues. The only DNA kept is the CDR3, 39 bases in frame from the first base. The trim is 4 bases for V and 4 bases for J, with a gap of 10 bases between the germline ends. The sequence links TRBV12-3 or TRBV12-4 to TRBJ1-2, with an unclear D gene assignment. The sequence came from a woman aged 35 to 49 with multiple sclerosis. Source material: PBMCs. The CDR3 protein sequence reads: CASSYRALYGYTF. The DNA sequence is TGTGCCAGCAGTTATAGGGCTCTCTATGGCTACACCTTC.